The rows below give T cell receptor beta chains drawn from one sample of a study of blood T cells in healthy people across ages. MiXCR was run by TCRdb on the 5' RACE reads, yielding one entry per CDR3 protein. Here the sample spans about 580,000 distinct CDR3 sequences, around 48% being singletons. Sequencing was performed on blood. The receptors shown here come from a man older than 75 in good health. Each CDR3 is given with its conserved first and last residue. The order of the fields is J gene, D gene, clone size, V gene, CDR3 DNA, CDR3 protein. The D gene is left open where the match is weak. Size tells how often a clone was seen (once, few, many) or the class of an expanded clone, and some rows leave it out.

TRBJ2-2,TRBD1,-,TRBV20-1,TGCAGTGCCACAGACAGGGTGAACACCGGGGAGCTGTTTTTT,CSATDRVNTGELFF
TRBJ2-7,-,-,TRBV20-1,TGCAGTGCTAGAGATCCCAGCTACGAGCAGTACTTC,CSARDPSYEQYF
TRBJ2-5,TRBD2,few,TRBV29-1,TGCAGCGCGGGAGGGGGGGCAGAGACCCAGTACTTC,CSAGGGAETQYF
TRBJ2-1,TRBD2,few,TRBV11-1,TGTGCCGGCAGCTTGGGGAGGGCCAATGAGCAGTTCTTC,CAGSLGRANEQFF
TRBJ2-1,TRBD2,few,TRBV12-3/TRBV12-4,TGTGCCAGCAGCAGCGGGACGCTAACCTACAATGAGCAGTTCTTC,CASSSGTLTYNEQFF
TRBJ1-6,TRBD1,-,TRBV18,TGTGCCAGCTCACCTCAAGAGGGGGCAAATTCACCCCTCCACTTT,CASSPQEGANSPLHF
TRBJ2-4,-,-,TRBV7-9,TGTGCCAGCAGCTTAGATCCCCCGCGTGGCGGGCAGTACTTC,CASSLDPPRGGQYF
TRBJ2-7,TRBD1,-,TRBV7-2,TGCGCCAGCAGCATGGACAGGATCACCTACGAGCAGTACTTC,CASSMDRITYEQYF
TRBJ1-1,TRBD1,-,TRBV12-3/TRBV12-4,TGTGCCAGCAGGCGACAGGGGGGAGGCCAGACTGAAGCTTTCTTT,CASRRQGGGQTEAFF
TRBJ2-3,-,-,TRBV7-2,TGTGCCTGCAGCTTACTATCTAGCGCTGATACGCAGTATTTT,CACSLLSSADTQYF
TRBJ2-1,TRBD2,-,TRBV20-1,TGCAGGCCGGGACTAGCGGGAGTGGATGAGCAGTTCTTC,CRPGLAGVDEQFF
TRBJ1-5,-,-,TRBV6-1,TGTGCCAGCAGTCCTTCGGGGACCGATCAGCCCCAGCATTTT,CASSPSGTDQPQHF
TRBJ2-2,-,once,TRBV9,TGTGCCACTCAGAGGGACACCGGGGAGCTGTTTTTT,CATQRDTGELFF
TRBJ1-6,-,few,TRBV12-3/TRBV12-4,TGTGCCAGCAGTTTCGATCGGACTAATTCACCCCTCCACTTT,CASSFDRTNSPLHF
TRBJ2-3,-,-,TRBV20-1,TGCAGTGCTAGAGTGAGTTCGGATACGCAGTATTTT,CSARVSSDTQYF
TRBJ2-7,-,few,TRBV12-3/TRBV12-4,TGTGCCAGCAGTCCCGCCGTGGGAACCTACGAGCAGTACTTC,CASSPAVGTYEQYF
TRBJ2-7,TRBD1,-,TRBV6-1,TGTGCCAGCAGTGAACGGGGAGACAGGGGGCGAGGCTACGAGCAGTACTTC,CASSERGDRGRGYEQYF
TRBJ2-7,TRBD1,few,TRBV7-2,TGTGCCAGCAGTCCCAGGGTTGGACAGGACTACGAGCAGTACTTC,CASSPRVGQDYEQYF
TRBJ2-7,-,-,TRBV10-3,TGTGCCATCAGTGAGGCGACAGGACCCTACGAGCAGTACTTC,CAISEATGPYEQYF
TRBJ2-2,TRBD2,-,TRBV7-2,TGTGCCAGCAGCTCAGGGACTAGCGGGAGGTCGAACACCGGGGAGCTGTTTTTT,CASSSGTSGRSNTGELFF
TRBJ1-5,TRBD1,-,TRBV29-1,TGCAGCGTTGGTACAGGGGGGGGTCAGCCCCAGCATTTT,CSVGTGGGQPQHF
TRBJ2-7,TRBD1,few,TRBV11-3,TGTGCCAGCAGCTTGAGACAGGGGAGTTCCGAGCAGTACTTC,CASSLRQGSSEQYF
TRBJ2-7,TRBD2,few,TRBV20-1,TGCAGTGCTGTTCACGGGACTAGCGGAGTCTACGAGCAGTACTTC,CSAVHGTSGVYEQYF
TRBJ2-3,TRBD2,many,TRBV6-6,TGTGCCACCGCTAGCGGCCCCGCAGATACGCAGTATTTT,CATASGPADTQYF
TRBJ2-5,-,-,TRBV10-3,TGTGCCATCAATCAGGGGTCCCGAGAGACCCAGTACTTC,CAINQGSRETQYF